The next 23 T cell receptor beta chains were all read from a single sample in a study of shared clonotypes between healthy human individuals. Some clones are missing from TCRdb's copy, which holds only in-frame ones; the method was immunoSEQ multiplex PCR. The sample shows approximately 2,000,000 clones, just under 95% of them seen only once. Sequenced material: naive CD4+ T cells from PBMCs. Subset described: CD45RA+ positively selected. The receptor source for this set is a man between 18 and 35 years old in good health. Some clones in this sample may be carry-over from other donors' samples.

The J gene is TRBJ1-3, the V gene TRBV4-3; the D is unclear. V was shortened by 4 bases and J by 0 bases, with 10 bases between the two germline ends. Germline V gene data show CDR1 as LGHNA and CDR2 as YSLEER. The CDR3 consists of 15 residues. The CDR3 reads CASSPDGSSGNTIYF. CDR3 nucleotide sequence: TGCGCCAGCAGCCCGGACGGGAGCTCTGGAAACACCATATATTTT.

The CDR3 DNA follows: TGTGCCAGCAGCCCATCAGGGGGCGAGGCTTTCTTT. Residues: CASSPSGGEAFF. The chain links TRBV28 to TRBJ1-1, with 8 nucleotides matching TRBD1. The ends lost 6 bases at V and 11 bases at J; junction bases unmatched: 8. This CDR3 is 12 amino acids long. In germline, CDR1 is MDHEN, CDR2 SYDVKM.

The V gene is TRBV7-2, the J gene TRBJ1-1; D is unclear. This CDR3 region has 12 residues. V was pared by 7 bases and J by 1 base, with 7 bases between. CDR1 is SGHTA and CDR2 is FQGNSA in the germline V gene. CDR3 nucleotides: TGTGCCAGCATCTTGTGGAACACTGAAGCTTTCTTT. It yields the protein CASILWNTEAFF.

The rearrangement joins TRBV18 to TRBJ2-7; D possibly corresponds to TRBD1 (6 bases). In germline, CDR1 is KGHSH, CDR2 LQKENI. V lost 3 bases and J 1 base, leaving 13 bases between the germline ends. The CDR3 length is 15 residues. This chain's CDR3 is CASSPTLDSSYEQYF. The CDR3 DNA reads as TGTGCCAGCTCACCTACCCTGGACAGTTCCTACGAGCAGTACTTC.

The chain combines TRBV28 with TRBJ1-2; 10 nucleotides align to TRBD1. This CDR3 region has 16 residues. In germline, CDR1 is MDHEN, CDR2 SYDVKM. Unmatched junction bases numbered 9, after V lost 1 base and J lost 7 bases. Here the CDR3 DNA reads TGTGCCAGCAGTTTATCATTGGGACAGGGGCTCACTGGCTACACCTTC. This sequence encodes CASSLSLGQGLTGYTF.

The rearrangement links TRBV7-2 to TRBJ1-5; maybe TRBD1 (5 bases). The ends were cut back, 3 bases at V and 1 base at J, with 10 bases in the middle. Germline-derived CDR1 and CDR2 are SGHTA and FQGNSA. This CDR3 has 15 residues. CDR3 bases: TGTGCCAGCAGCTTGGGGCAGATAAGCAATCAGCCCCAGCATTTT. Residues: CASSLGQISNQPQHF.

As concerns this clone: The same CDR3 can be traced to other DNA sequences in this sample. The V call is TRBV18, the J call TRBJ1-3; D may be TRBD1 (5 bases). CDR1 is KGHSH and CDR2 is LQKENI in the germline V gene. The V end was cut by 2 bases, the J end by 1 base, with 6 bases between. There are 14 residues in the CDR3. The CDR3 here is CASSPDSSGNTIYF. CDR3 coding DNA: TGTGCCAGCTCACCAGACAGTTCTGGAAACACCATATATTTT.

The rearrangement uses TRBV7-2 and TRBJ1-3; unclear D gene. The CDR3 covers 16 residues. Germline V gene lookup returns CDR1 SGHTA and CDR2 FQGNSA. V was clipped by 2 bases and J by 2 bases, with 13 bases between them. The CDR3 region is CASSLFGVATGNTIYF. CDR3 nucleotide sequence: TGTGCCAGCAGCTTATTTGGGGTAGCAACTGGAAACACCATATATTTT.

To note about this clone: The sample holds other DNA sequences that translate to the same CDR3. The V and J genes are TRBV28 and TRBJ1-2, with D possibly TRBD1 on 5 matching bases. From germline, CDR1 is MDHEN and CDR2 SYDVKM. The V end lost 3 bases, the J end lost 7 bases, and 9 bases lay between the germline ends. This CDR3 has 12 amino acids. Here the CDR3 DNA reads TGTGCCAGCAGTTTTGGACAATCTGGCTACACCTTC. Its protein is CASSFGQSGYTF.

The chain joins TRBV28 to TRBJ2-5, with TRBD2 identical over 11 bases. After removal of 2 bases from V and 4 bases from J, the junction contained 12 bases not matched to a gene. This CDR3 region has 18 residues. Germline V gene data show CDR1 as MDHEN and CDR2 as SYDVKM. CDR3 nucleotides: TGTGCCAGCAGTTTACCTCCCGGGACTAGCGGAAAGGTAGAGACCCAGTACTTC. Translation: CASSLPPGTSGKVETQYF.

This clone was found a few times. The gene calls are TRBV7-9 and TRBJ2-3; D possibly corresponds to TRBD1 (6 bases). Trimming cost V 1 base and J 4 bases, with 9 bases left between them. Looked up from germline, CDR1 is SEHNR and CDR2 is FQNEAQ (reference sequence). The CDR3 runs 14 residues. CDR3 nucleotide sequence: TGTGCCAGCAGCTTAGACAGGGTATCAGATACGCAGTATTTT. It yields the protein CASSLDRVSDTQYF.

This clone was recorded once. This chain links TRBV18 with TRBJ2-5; possible D gene TRBD1, 6 bases. The ends were cut back, 6 bases at V and 5 bases at J, with 16 bases in the middle. CDR1 and CDR2 from the germline V gene are KGHSH and LQKENI. The CDR3 sequence is 14 residues long. The CDR3 region has the DNA TGTGCCAGCTCCCCTCCACAGGGTAGGGAGACCCAGTACTTC. Encoded protein: CASSPPQGRETQYF.

V gene TRBV7-3 combines with J gene TRBJ1-1; a possible D gene is TRBD1 (5 bases). Trimming shortened V by 4 bases and J by 5 bases, and 17 bases separated the two germline ends. Germline-derived CDR1 and CDR2 are SGHTA and FQGTGA. The CDR3 runs to 15 residues. CDR3 residues: CASSSLVGGWTEAFF. The CDR3 nucleotides read TGTGCCAGCAGCTCCTTGGTCGGGGGGTGGACTGAAGCTTTCTTT.

The chain couples TRBV30 to TRBJ2-1, with TRBD2 matching over 7 bases. The CDR3 has 19 residues. Germline V gives CDR1 GTSNPN, CDR2 SVGIG (reference sequence). J gave up 0 bases and V 5 bases, and 19 bases lay outside the gene matches. CDR3 loop: CAWPANRSGGGGSYNEQFF. CDR3 sequence (DNA): TGTGCCTGGCCGGCTAATCGGTCGGGAGGCGGGGGCTCCTACAATGAGCAGTTCTTC.

This chain's CDR3 is CASSFLSGDTTGELFF. The CDR3 bases are TGTGCCAGCAGTTTTCTTTCGGGGGACACCACCGGGGAGCTGTTTTTT. The chain recombines TRBV28 with TRBJ2-2; D possibly uses TRBD1 or TRBD2 (6 bases each). V was cut by 3 bases and J by 4 bases, with 15 bases left in between. CDR1 and CDR2 from the germline V gene are MDHEN and SYDVKM. The CDR3 is 16 amino acids.

This sequence joins TRBV5-4 and TRBJ2-1; a weak D match, TRBD1 (6 bases). Germline V gene sequence: CDR1 SGHNT, CDR2 YYREEE (reference sequence). The V gene lost 2 bases and the J gene lost 0 bases, with 15 bases spanning the gap. This CDR3 is built from 17 residues. Here the CDR3 reads CASSLTGSPSSYNEQFF. In DNA form, the CDR3 reads TGTGCCAGCAGCTTAACAGGGTCCCCAAGCTCCTACAATGAGCAGTTCTTC.

This chain links TRBV28 with TRBJ2-4; D call uncertain. The CDR3 has 11 amino acids. Trimming removed 8 bases from V and 8 bases from J, with 10 bases in between. Germline lookup yields CDR1 MDHEN and CDR2 SYDVKM. The CDR3 DNA follows: TGTGCCAGCGGGCTTAGGGACATTCAGTACTTC. Translating it yields CASGLRDIQYF.

Worth noting for this clone: The sample holds other DNA sequences that translate to the same CDR3. This chain connects TRBV5-1 to TRBJ1-2; TRBD1 is a possible D gene (6 bases). CDR1 is SGHRS, CDR2 YFSETQ, per germline. The V end lost 0 bases, the J end lost 2 bases, and 11 bases lay between the germline ends. The CDR3 totals 15 residues. CDR3 protein: CASSLGGQQNYGYTF. DNA for the CDR3: TGCGCCAGCAGCTTGGGAGGACAGCAAAACTATGGCTACACCTTC. Full variable domain (missing parts from reference TRBV5-1 and TRBJ1-2): KAGVTQTPRYLIKTRGQQVTLSCSPISGHRSVSWYQQTPGQGLQFLFEYFSETQRNKGNFPGRFSGRQFSNSRSEMNVSTLELGDSALYLCASSLGGQQNYGYTFGSGTRLTVV.

This rearrangement joins TRBV5-6 to TRBJ2-4; 8 positions agree with TRBD1. V shed 0 bases, J shed 7 bases, and the junction held 3 bases outside the gene matches. There are 14 residues in the CDR3. CDR1 and CDR2 (germline): SGHDT, YYEEEE. The chain's CDR3 is CASSLGTGWNIQYF. The DNA of the CDR3 is TGTGCCAGCAGCTTGGGGACAGGGTGGAACATTCAGTACTTC.

The rearrangement links TRBV29-1 to TRBJ2-2; D might be TRBD2 (7 bases). With 6 bases removed from V and 3 bases from J, the gap between germline ends came to 17 bases. Germline V gene sequence: CDR1 SQVTM, CDR2 ANQGSEA. This CDR3 region has 15 residues. CDR3 sequence reads: CSVIGSGTYTGELFF. The CDR3 nucleotides are TGCAGCGTCATTGGGAGCGGGACATACACCGGGGAGCTGTTTTTT.

V usage is TRBV19 and J usage is TRBJ2-2; tentative D call: TRBD1 (6 bases). The germline V and J ends were trimmed by 3 bases and 4 bases, with 9 bases remaining between them. Per the germline V gene, CDR1 is LNHDA and CDR2 is SQIVND (reference sequence). This CDR3 has 14 residues. CDR3 nucleotides: TGTGCCAGTAGTATTAGCAGGGGCACCGGGGAGCTGTTTTTT. This codes for CASSISRGTGELFF.

The chain carries TRBV25-1 and TRBJ2-3, with D tentatively TRBD1 (5 bases). Germline V lookup: CDR1 MGHDK, CDR2 SYGVNS. This CDR3 spans 14 amino acids. Deletions cut 6 bases from V and 0 bases from J, with 10 bases between. The CDR3 DNA reads as TGTGCCAGCAGGGACATCTCTAGCACAGATACGCAGTATTTT. Its translation is CASRDISSTDTQYF. Based on the CDR3 plus reference TRBV25-1 and TRBJ2-3, the full variable domain is EADIYQTPRYLVIGTGKKITLECSQTMGHDKMYWYQQDPGMELHLIHYSYGVNSTEKGDLSSESTVSRIRTEHFPLTLESARPSHTSQYLCASRDISSTDTQYFGPGTRLTVL.

This chain uses TRBV19 with TRBJ1-1; tentative D call: TRBD1 (6 bases). Germline CDR1 and CDR2: LNHDA and SQIVND (reference sequence). Trimming took off 4 bases at V and 6 bases at J, with 15 bases between the two ends. The CDR3 consists of 14 residues. The DNA of the CDR3 is TGTGCCAGTAGTACGCAAGTACAGGGCCCTGAAGCTTTCTTT. Its translation: CASSTQVQGPEAFF.